The rows below give T cell receptor beta chains drawn from one sample of a study of OX40 agonist ivuxolimab in advanced cancers. Using immunoSEQ multiplex PCR, the repertoire was profiled, and TCRdb retains in-frame clones only, with some absent. The profile covers 30,000 or so clones, with 70% to 90% appearing a single time and 31% taken by the ten largest. The sample was CD4+ or CD8+ T cells sorted from blood, taken in a trial of the OX40 agonist ivuxolimab. The receptor source for this set is an adult with an advanced solid tumor such as melanoma, head and neck, liver or kidney cancer. Each CDR3 is given with its conserved first and last residue. The D gene is left open where the match is weak. A clone size is listed for some rows: how often the clone was seen (once, few, many), or a class if it is expanded.

j_call d_call clone_size v_call cdr3_aa cdr3_nt
TRBJ2-1 . . TRBV9 CASSVGASNNEQFF TGTGCCAGCAGCGTAGGGGCCTCTAACAATGAGCAGTTCTTC
TRBJ2-7 . . TRBV10-2 CASSDRSSYEQYF TGCGCCAGCAGTGACCGGAGCTCCTACGAGCAGTACTTC
TRBJ2-5 TRBD2 . TRBV5-1 CASSLGLAGARETQYF TGCGCCAGCAGCTTGGGTCTAGCGGGAGCCCGGGAGACCCAGTACTTC
TRBJ2-6 . . TRBV19 CASSLLSGANVLTF TGTGCCAGTAGTCTATTATCTGGGGCCAACGTCCTGACTTTC
TRBJ2-7 TRBD2 few TRBV27 CASSRGLAGNEQYF TGTGCCAGCAGCCGCGGACTAGCGGGAAACGAGCAGTACTTC
TRBJ1-5 . . TRBV19 CASTMGQGIGQPQHF TGTGCCAGTACCATGGGGCAGGGAATCGGTCAGCCCCAGCATTTT
TRBJ1-3 . . TRBV19 CASIPQSASGNTIYF TGTGCCAGTATTCCACAGTCAGCCTCTGGAAACACCATATATTTT
TRBJ2-1 . . TRBV7-6 CASSVSEETYNEQFF TGTGCCAGCAGCGTATCCGAGGAGACCTACAATGAGCAGTTCTTC
TRBJ1-5 . . TRBV27 CASSLRHYQPQHF TGTGCCAGCAGTTTAAGACACTATCAGCCCCAGCATTTT
TRBJ2-3 TRBD2 . TRBV27 CASSFSSGSTDTQYF TGTGCCAGCAGTTTTTCTAGCGGTAGCACAGATACGCAGTATTTT
TRBJ2-3 TRBD2 . TRBV27 CASSRLAGGYDTQYF TGTGCCAGCAGCCGGCTAGCGGGAGGGTATGATACGCAGTATTTT
TRBJ2-7 . . TRBV19 CASGDATQRDEQYF TGTGCCAGTGGGGACGCAACTCAGAGGGACGAGCAGTACTTC
TRBJ2-7 . . TRBV7-9 CASSTTGYSYEQYF TGTGCCAGCAGCACCACAGGTTACTCCTACGAGCAGTACTTC
TRBJ2-7 TRBD1 few TRBV28 CASRQTGTGTEQYF TGTGCCAGCAGGCAAACCGGGACAGGGACCGAGCAGTACTTC
TRBJ2-5 . . TRBV7-6 CASSLGKRQETQYF TGTGCCAGCAGCTTAGGAAAAAGACAAGAGACCCAGTACTTC
TRBJ1-5 . few TRBV6-1 CASSENSPHQPQHF TGTGCCAGCAGTGAAAACAGCCCCCATCAGCCCCAGCATTTT
TRBJ2-7 . . TRBV7-6 CASSPVGTYEQYF TGTGCCAGCAGCCCGGTCGGTACCTACGAGCAGTACTTC
TRBJ2-1 . . TRBV5-6 CASSSGSREQFF TGTGCCAGCAGCTCAGGGAGTCGAGAGCAGTTCTTC
TRBJ1-1 . . TRBV11-2 CASSSAGATEAFF TGTGCCAGCAGCTCCGCCGGGGCCACTGAAGCTTTCTTT
TRBJ2-1 . . TRBV5-1 CASSLSGVEQFF TGCGCCAGCAGCTTGTCGGGTGTTGAGCAGTTCTTC
TRBJ2-1 . . TRBV27 CASSKLKRVLKFF TGTGCCAGCAGTAAATTAAAGCGGGTTCTTAAGTTCTTC
TRBJ2-5 . . TRBV27 CASSNGQETQYF TGTGCCAGCAGTAACGGGCAAGAGACCCAGTACTTC
TRBJ2-5 . once TRBV7-9 CASSRKETQYF TGTGCCAGCAGTAGAAAAGAGACCCAGTACTTC
TRBJ2-7 . . TRBV28 CASSFISLSSYEQYF TGTGCCAGCAGTTTTATAAGTCTCTCCTCCTACGAGCAGTACTTC
TRBJ2-1 . once TRBV7-9 CASSLAYNEQFF TGTGCCAGCAGCTTAGCGTACAATGAGCAGTTCTTC
TRBJ2-1 . once TRBV27 CASSPYSYNEQFF TGTGCCAGCAGCCCCTATTCCTACAATGAGCAGTTCTTC
TRBJ2-7 TRBD1 medium-sized TRBV4-3 CASSQDLSRQGSYEQYF TGCGCCAGCAGCCAAGATTTATCCCGACAGGGGTCCTACGAGCAGTACTTC
TRBJ2-3 . . TRBV9 CASSQRSGRTDTQYF TGTGCCAGCAGCCAGCGGTCGGGACGGACAGATACGCAGTATTTT
TRBJ1-2 . . TRBV19 CASSFTSLEFWGYGYTF TGTGCCAGTAGTTTCACCTCTCTCGAATTTTGGGGCTATGGCTACACCTTC
TRBJ2-7 TRBD2 medium-sized TRBV28 CASSFSGSSLYEQYF TGTGCCAGCAGTTTTAGCGGGAGCAGTTTATACGAGCAGTACTTC
TRBJ2-2 TRBD2 few TRBV9 CASSGGTSTPGELFF TGTGCCAGCAGTGGGGGGACTAGTACCCCCGGGGAGCTGTTTTTT
TRBJ2-1 . . TRBV14 CASSQLPGAPNEQFF TGTGCCAGCAGCCAACTGCCAGGGGCCCCCAATGAGCAGTTCTTC
TRBJ1-1 TRBD1 once TRBV9 CASSPRQGSAEAFF TGTGCCAGCAGCCCTCGACAGGGGAGCGCTGAAGCTTTCTTT
TRBJ2-3 TRBD1 . TRBV7-6 CASSPGTGGSADTQYF TGTGCCAGCAGCCCCGGGACAGGGGGCTCGGCAGATACGCAGTATTTT
TRBJ2-3 TRBD2 . TRBV28 CASSGQASGSDWAQYF TGTGCCAGCAGTGGGCAGGCTAGCGGGAGCGATTGGGCGCAGTATTTT
TRBJ2-7 . . TRBV27 CASSDSSYEQYF TGTGCCAGCTCGGACAGTTCCTACGAGCAGTACTTC